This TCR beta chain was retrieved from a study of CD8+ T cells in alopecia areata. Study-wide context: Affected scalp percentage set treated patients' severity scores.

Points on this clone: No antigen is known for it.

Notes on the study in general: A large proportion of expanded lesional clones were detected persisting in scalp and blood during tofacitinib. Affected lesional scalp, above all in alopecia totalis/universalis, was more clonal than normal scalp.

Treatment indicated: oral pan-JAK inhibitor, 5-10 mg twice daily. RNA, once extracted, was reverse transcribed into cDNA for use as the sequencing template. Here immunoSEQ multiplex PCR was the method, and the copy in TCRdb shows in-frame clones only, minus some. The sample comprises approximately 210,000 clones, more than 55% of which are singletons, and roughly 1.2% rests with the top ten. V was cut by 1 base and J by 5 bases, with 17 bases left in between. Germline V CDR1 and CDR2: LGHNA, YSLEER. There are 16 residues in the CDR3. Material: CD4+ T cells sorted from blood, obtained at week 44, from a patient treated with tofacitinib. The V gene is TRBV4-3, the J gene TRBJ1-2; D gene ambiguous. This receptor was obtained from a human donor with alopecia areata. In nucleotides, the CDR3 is TGCGCCAGCAGCCAAGGGGCCTCGGGCGCCAATTATGGCTACACCTTC. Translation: CASSQGASGANYGYTF.